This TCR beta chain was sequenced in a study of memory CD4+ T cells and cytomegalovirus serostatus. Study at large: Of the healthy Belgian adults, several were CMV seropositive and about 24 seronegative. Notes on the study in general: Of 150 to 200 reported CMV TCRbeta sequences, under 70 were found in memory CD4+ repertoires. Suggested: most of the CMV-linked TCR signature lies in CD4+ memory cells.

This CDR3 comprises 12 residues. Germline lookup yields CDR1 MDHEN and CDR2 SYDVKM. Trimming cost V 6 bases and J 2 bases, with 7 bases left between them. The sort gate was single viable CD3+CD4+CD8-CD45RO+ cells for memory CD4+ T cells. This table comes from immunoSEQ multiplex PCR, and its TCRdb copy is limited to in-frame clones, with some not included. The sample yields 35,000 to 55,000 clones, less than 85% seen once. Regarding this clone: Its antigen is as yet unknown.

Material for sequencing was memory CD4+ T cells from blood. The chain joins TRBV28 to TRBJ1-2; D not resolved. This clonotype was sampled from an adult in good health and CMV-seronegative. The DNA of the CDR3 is TGTGCCAGCAGCCAGATAAACTATGGCTACACCTTC. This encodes CASSQINYGYTF.